Following are 7 T cell receptor beta chains from one sample sequenced in a study of OX40 agonist ivuxolimab in advanced cancers. TCRdb's copy holds only in-frame clones and misses some; the assay was immunoSEQ multiplex PCR. The data contain some 37,000 clones, approximately 79% of them singletons. The source was CD4+ or CD8+ T cells sorted from blood, collected in a trial of the OX40 agonist ivuxolimab. The source of these receptors is an adult with an advanced solid tumor such as melanoma, head and neck, liver or kidney cancer.

This clone was seen a handful of times. This rearrangement joins TRBV5-1 to TRBJ2-7; D call uncertain. CDR1 SGHRS and CDR2 YFSETQ come from the germline V gene. The CDR3 is 11 amino acids. V was clipped by 5 bases and J by 4 bases, with 7 bases between them. The CDR3 DNA reads TGCGCCAGCAGACAAGAATACGAGCAGTACTTC. Translation gives CASRQEYEQYF.

The V gene is TRBV7-9, the J gene TRBJ2-5, with no clear D. Trimming removed 1 base at V and 4 bases at J, with 13 bases between. This CDR3 comprises 15 residues. Germline V gives CDR1 SEHNR, CDR2 FQNEAQ (reference sequence). The CDR3 coding sequence is TGTGCCAGCAGCTTAGGGGTTGGGTTACGAGAGACCCAGTACTTC. This gives the protein CASSLGVGLRETQYF.

The chain joins TRBV7-4 to TRBJ1-3; tentative D call: TRBD1 (5 bases). The V end lost 2 bases, the J end lost 0 bases, and 14 bases lay between the germline ends. Germline V CDR1 and CDR2: SGHVT, SQSDAQ. This CDR3 comprises 17 residues. The CDR3: CASSLRLREVSGNTIYF. In DNA form, the CDR3 reads TGTGCCAGCAGCTTACGCCTCAGGGAAGTCTCTGGAAACACCATATATTTT.

V is TRBV19 and J is TRBJ2-7; a weak D match, TRBD1 (6 bases). Germline V gives CDR1 LNHDA, CDR2 SQIVND (reference sequence). V was clipped by 3 bases and J by 3 bases, with 18 bases between them. The CDR3 runs to 16 residues. The CDR3 region has the DNA TGTGCCAGTAGTATTTCTCCGGGCAGGGGCGTCTACGAGCAGTACTTC. It codes for CASSISPGRGVYEQYF.

The gene calls are TRBV7-2 and TRBJ2-2; D gene uncertain. Looked up from germline, CDR1 is SGHTA and CDR2 is FQGNSA. The CDR3 is made up of 16 amino acids. The V end lost 2 bases, the J end lost 1 base, and 11 bases lay between the germline ends. The CDR3 DNA reads as TGTGCCAGCAGCTTACTTCCCGGTCTGAACACCGGGGAGCTGTTTTTT. Translated, it gives CASSLLPGLNTGELFF.

This clone was found once. The chain combines TRBV5-4 with TRBJ2-5; D is unresolved. There are 14 residues in the CDR3. The germline gives CDR1 SGHNT, CDR2 YYREEE (reference sequence). V was cut by 0 bases and J by 7 bases, with 13 bases left in between. In DNA, the CDR3 is TGTGCCAGCAGCTTGGATAAAGCGATGGGGACCCAGTACTTC. Translation gives CASSLDKAMGTQYF.

The rearrangement links TRBV11-2 to TRBJ2-7, with TRBD1 matching over 9 bases. CDR1 and CDR2 from the germline V gene are SGHAT and FQNNGV. The CDR3 extends over 14 amino acids. V lost 5 bases to trimming and J lost 1 base; unmatched junction nucleotides: 3. The CDR3 nucleotides are TGTGCCAGCAGCCGCGGACAGGGGTCCTACGAGCAGTACTTC. It specifies CASSRGQGSYEQYF.